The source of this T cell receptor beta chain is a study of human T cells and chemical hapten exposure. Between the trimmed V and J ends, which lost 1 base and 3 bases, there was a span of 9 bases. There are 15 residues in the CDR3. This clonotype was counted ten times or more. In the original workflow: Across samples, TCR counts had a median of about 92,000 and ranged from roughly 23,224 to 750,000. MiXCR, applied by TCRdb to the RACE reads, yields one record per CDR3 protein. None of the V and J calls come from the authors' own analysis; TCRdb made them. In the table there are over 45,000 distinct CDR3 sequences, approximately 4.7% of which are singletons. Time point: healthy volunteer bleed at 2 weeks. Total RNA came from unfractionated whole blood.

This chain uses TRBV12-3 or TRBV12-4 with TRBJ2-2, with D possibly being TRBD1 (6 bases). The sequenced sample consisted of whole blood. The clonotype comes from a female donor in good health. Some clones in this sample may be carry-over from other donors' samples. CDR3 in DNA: TGTGCCAGCAGTTTAGGGACAGCCTACACCGGGGAGCTGTTTTTT. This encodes CASSLGTAYTGELFF.